This entry lists 16 T cell receptor beta chains sequenced from one sample in a study of T and B cells in COVID-19 patients (dated by TCRdb to the early 2020s). TRB repertoires were amplified using roughly 240-550 ng of genomic DNA isolated from blood. The listed sequencing device is Illumina MiSeq. TRB rearrangements were amplified by multiplex PCR with BIOMED2 TRB-A/B primer pools. TCRdb handled the public reads itself, with Q25 trimming in fastp and clone calling in MiXCR, and kept productive beta chains. All rows with the same CDR3 protein become a single entry with the most common DNA and genes. The sample table contains some 4,300 distinct CDR3 sequences; only one count was recorded for about a third of them. The ten largest make up roughly 24% of the sample. The sample was blood. The receptors shown here come from a human donor who had recovered from COVID-19.

V usage is TRBV30 and J usage is TRBJ2-7; possible D gene TRBD2, 6 bases. V was cut by 2 bases and J by 7 bases, with 12 bases left in between. This CDR3 has 12 amino acids. Germline V gives CDR1 GTSNPN, CDR2 SVGIG (reference sequence). The CDR3: CAWSPRAGEQYF. CDR3 nucleotides: TGTGCCTGGAGTCCCCGGGCGGGGGAGCAGTACTTC.

The genes are TRBV7-2 and TRBJ2-7; 8 nucleotides agree with TRBD1. The V gene end was trimmed by 5 bases and the J gene end by 2 bases; junction bases not matched to a gene: 5. CDR3 size: 14 residues. The germline gives CDR1 SGHTA, CDR2 FQGNSA. The CDR3 protein is CASSHDRGPYEQYF. The CDR3 DNA follows: TGTGCCAGCAGCCATGACAGGGGACCCTACGAGCAGTACTTC.

This clonotype is termed large (0.1 to 1%). The V gene is TRBV29-1, the J gene TRBJ2-5; D not resolved. CDR3 length equals 14 residues. Germline values: CDR1 SQVTM, CDR2 ANQGSEA. V was clipped by 4 bases and J by 5 bases, with 17 bases between them. The CDR3 DNA follows: TGCAGCGTTGTGGTACAACCTGGACGGGAGACCCAGTACTTC. Amino acids: CSVVVQPGRETQYF.

The chain combines TRBV7-9 with TRBJ2-1, with D perhaps matching TRBD2 (6 bases). Trimming took 5 bases from V and 8 from J, leaving 19 bases between them. This CDR3 comprises 15 residues. The germline V gene encodes CDR1 SEHNR and CDR2 FQNEAQ (reference sequence). The CDR3 sequence is CASSQAVGEVDEQFF. Written as DNA, the CDR3 is TGTGCCAGCAGCCAGGCCGTGGGGGAGGTTGATGAGCAGTTCTTC.

This clonotype is labeled medium-sized. The chain combines TRBV30 with TRBJ2-1, with D maybe TRBD2 (6 bases). The CDR3 runs to 11 residues. Germline CDR1 is GTSNPN and CDR2 is SVGIG (reference sequence). V was clipped by 5 bases and J by 6 bases, with 8 bases between them. In DNA, the CDR3 is TGTGCCTGGGCCGGGGGCAATGAGCAGTTCTTC. Protein product: CAWAGGNEQFF.

This chain connects TRBV20-1 to TRBJ2-1; the D is unclear. Germline V gene sequence: CDR1 DFQATT, CDR2 SNEGSKA (reference sequence). This CDR3 is built from 15 residues. Trimming cost V 2 bases and J 0 bases, with 11 bases left between them. CDR3 in DNA: TGCAGTGCTAGAAACCTGGCAAGCTCCTACAATGAGCAGTTCTTC. Translating it yields CSARNLASSYNEQFF.

Turning to this clonotype: A single base separates this from a much larger clone, so it may be a read error. The chain joins TRBV19 to TRBJ2-1; tentative D call: TRBD1 (5 bases). Germline loops: CDR1 LNHDA, CDR2 SQIVND (reference sequence). The V and J ends lost 11 bases and 12 bases respectively, with 20 bases between them. This CDR3 has 12 amino acids. For the CDR3, the DNA is TGTGCCTGGAGTGTACAGGTTGAGGCGCAGTTCTTC. This translates into CAWSVQVEAQFF.

A few counts support this clonotype. The V and J genes are TRBV6-6 and TRBJ2-5; D call uncertain. The V gene's germline CDR1 is MNHNY and CDR2 SVGAGI (reference sequence). CDR3 size: 14 residues. V lost 4 bases, J lost 5 bases, and 14 bases lay in between. Here the CDR3 reads CASSLRVGKETQYF. The CDR3 DNA reads as TGTGCCAGCAGTTTAAGGGTAGGGAAGGAGACCCAGTACTTC.

This clonotype was observed a few times. This chain connects TRBV18 to TRBJ2-7, with TRBD1 matching 9 bases. Germline values: CDR1 KGHSH, CDR2 LQKENI. Losses at the gene ends were 0 bases for V and 4 bases for J; bases not matched to a gene: 10. The CDR3 length is 17 residues. The CDR3 nucleotides are TGTGCCAGCTCACCACCGGGTACAACAGGGGGCAAGTACGAGCAGTACTTC. It is translated as CASSPPGTTGGKYEQYF.

The V gene is TRBV20-1, the J gene TRBJ2-7; D gene ambiguous. From germline, CDR1 is DFQATT and CDR2 SNEGSKA (reference sequence). Trimming removed 5 bases from V and 2 bases from J, with 10 bases in between. The CDR3 is made up of 12 amino acids. The CDR3 bases are TGCAGTGCTGCCCGGCCTCCCTACGAGCAGTACTTC. Protein sequence: CSAARPPYEQYF.

This clonotype ranks as medium-sized. The CDR3 region has the DNA TGTGCCAGCAGTGAATATGTTGGGAGCACAGATACGCAGTATTTT. Translating gives CASSEYVGSTDTQYF. The chain combines TRBV6-1 with TRBJ2-3; no clear D gene. Between the trimmed V and J ends, which lost 2 bases and 0 bases, there was a span of 9 bases. Germline V CDR1 and CDR2: MNHNS, SASEGT. This CDR3 has 15 amino acids.

This clonotype is classed as medium-sized (0.01 to 0.1%). V usage is TRBV19 and J usage is TRBJ2-3, with 8 bases fitting TRBD1. CDR3 length equals 16 residues. CDR1 and CDR2 (germline): LNHDA, SQIVND (reference sequence). The V and J ends lost 4 bases and 1 base, in that order; junction bases with no gene match: 7. The CDR3 sequence: CASSRRTGKGTDTQYF. The DNA for the CDR3 is TGTGCCAGTAGTAGACGGACAGGGAAGGGCACAGATACGCAGTATTTT.

The sample holds a few counts of this clonotype. J is TRBJ2-1 and V is TRBV18; D is perhaps TRBD1 (6 bases). The germline CDR1 and CDR2 sequences are KGHSH and LQKENI. V gave up 0 bases and J gave up 4 bases, with 10 bases separating them. The CDR3 has 15 amino acids. The CDR3 loop is CASSPPGTPYNEQFF. For the CDR3, the DNA is TGTGCCAGCTCACCACCCGGGACACCTTACAATGAGCAGTTCTTC.

The chain is built from TRBV6-1 and TRBJ2-7; D call uncertain. The ends were cut back, 1 base at V and 0 bases at J, with 7 bases in the middle. This CDR3 comprises 14 residues. The germline V gene has CDR1 MNHNS and CDR2 SASEGT. CDR3 protein: CASSEGTDSYEQYF. As DNA, the CDR3 is TGTGCCAGCAGTGAAGGGACCGACTCCTACGAGCAGTACTTC.

V is TRBV6-5 and J is TRBJ2-7, with 8 bases identical to TRBD1. V was clipped by 0 bases and J by 3 bases; unmatched bases: 1. The CDR3 is made up of 14 amino acids. CDR1 is MNHEY and CDR2 is SVGAGI in the germline V gene. CDR3 bases: TGTGCCAGCAGTTACTCTGACAGGGGCTACGAGCAGTACTTC. It is translated as CASSYSDRGYEQYF.

Within the sample, this clonotype is large. The chain carries TRBV29-1 and TRBJ2-7; D is undetermined. This CDR3 has 12 residues. V was shortened by 6 bases and J by 3 bases, with 12 bases between the two germline ends. CDR1 and CDR2 from the germline V gene are SQVTM and ANQGSEA. Here the CDR3 reads CSVTTVNYEQYF. CDR3 in DNA: TGCAGCGTCACGACGGTGAACTACGAGCAGTACTTC.